Included here is one T cell receptor beta chain sequence, with context. The data derive from a study of T cells after yellow fever vaccination. Germline V gene data show CDR1 as DFQATT and CDR2 as SNEGSKA (reference sequence). Trimming took 5 bases from V and 2 from J, leaving 15 bases between them. The CDR3 covers 14 residues. In TCRdb, the 5' RACE reads were re-called with MiXCR into one record per CDR3 protein. This table has around 340,000 distinct CDR3 sequences, over 8% appearing once. The material sequenced was PBMCs, taken on the day of the first yellow fever vaccination. The source of this sequence is a man aged 18 to 30 who received the YFV17D yellow fever vaccine. This sequence joins TRBV20-1 and TRBJ1-1, with a tentative D call TRBD1 (6 bases). CDR3 loop: CSAWGEQGNTEAFF. The DNA for the CDR3 is TGCAGTGCTTGGGGAGAACAGGGAAACACTGAAGCTTTCTTT.